These T cell receptor beta chains were read from a single sample in a study of blood T cells in healthy people across ages. MiXCR was run by TCRdb on the 5' RACE reads, yielding one entry per CDR3 protein. The sample yields 700,000 or so distinct CDR3 sequences, approximately 22% seen once. Sequenced: blood. The receptors shown here come from a man in his 70s in good health. Each CDR3 is given with its conserved first and last residue. D genes are given only for firm matches. For some rows the clone size is stated as once, few or many, or as a class when expanded; others skip it.

>NA|TRBJ2-1|many|TRBV14
TGTGCCAGCAGCCAGGGCCCGGAGCAGTTCTTC
CASSQGPEQFF
>TRBD1|TRBJ1-5|NA|TRBV10-3
TGTGCCATCAGTGAGTCCGGGGCAGGGGGCTTAAATCAGCCCCAGCATTTT
CAISESGAGGLNQPQHF
>NA|TRBJ2-2|once|TRBV28
TGTGCCAGCAGTTTCTTACAGGTCACCGGGGAGCTGTTTTTT
CASSFLQVTGELFF
>NA|TRBJ2-5|NA|TRBV3-1
TGTGCCAGCAGCGAGGGGGGGCGGAGTCGGGAGACCCAGTACTTC
CASSEGGRSRETQYF
>NA|TRBJ2-3|many|TRBV7-2
TGTGCCAGCAGCTTATATACAGATACGCAGTATTTT
CASSLYTDTQYF
>NA|TRBJ1-5|once|TRBV12-3/TRBV12-4
TGTGCCAGCAGTCCTCTCCCGCAGAGGGCCCAGCATTTT
CASSPLPQRAQHF
>NA|TRBJ2-5|few|TRBV6-1
TGTGCCAGCAGCCCGACGTCGGTAGTTGAGACCCAGTACTTC
CASSPTSVVETQYF
>TRBD2|TRBJ2-1|few|TRBV28
TGTGCCAGCAGTTTACGGGGCGGGGGGCCTAACAATGAGCAGCTCTTC
CASSLRGGGPNNEQLF
>NA|TRBJ2-5|few|TRBV28
TGTGCCAGCAGTTTCGGCCCCCTAGACTATAGGGAGACCCAGTACTTC
CASSFGPLDYRETQYF
>NA|TRBJ2-5|few|TRBV3-1
TGTGCCAGCAGCCAGACCAAGAAACAAGAGACCCAGTACTTC
CASSQTKKQETQYF
>TRBD2|TRBJ2-1|few|TRBV29-1
TGCAGCGTTGGGGAGCTAGCGGGAGCTAGGGAGCAGTTCTTC
CSVGELAGAREQFF
>NA|TRBJ2-7|many|TRBV6-2/TRBV6-3
TGTGCCAGCAGTTATGGGGGAACCTACGAGCAGTACTTC
CASSYGGTYEQYF
>TRBD1|TRBJ1-2|few|TRBV12-3/TRBV12-4
TGTGCCAGCAGTCTCCAGCCGGGACAGGGTGGTGGCTACACCTTC
CASSLQPGQGGGYTF
>TRBD2|TRBJ2-3|few|TRBV7-2
TGTGCCAGCAGCTTATGGGCGGGAGCTTTGACAGATACGCAGTATTTT
CASSLWAGALTDTQYF
>NA|TRBJ1-4|NA|TRBV4-3
TGCGCCAGCAGCCAAGATGGGCGAAATGAAAAACTGTTTTTT
CASSQDGRNEKLFF
>TRBD2|TRBJ2-1|few|TRBV20-1
TGCAGTGCTAGAGTTGCGGGGGGTCCGGTGCAGTTCTTC
CSARVAGGPVQFF
>NA|TRBJ2-7|NA|TRBV20-1
TGCAGTGCTAGAGAGGCTAGCGACTACGAGCAGTACTTC
CSAREASDYEQYF
>NA|TRBJ2-3|NA|TRBV19
TGTGCCAGTAGCGGAAGGATTTCTAGCACAGATACGCAGTATTTT
CASSGRISSTDTQYF
>NA|TRBJ2-7|NA|TRBV28
TGTGCCAGCAGGCCCCACCCCTACGAGCAGTACTTC
CASRPHPYEQYF
>NA|TRBJ1-2|NA|TRBV25-1
TGTGCCAGCAGTGAATATCGAGGGGAAGGCTACACCTTC
CASSEYRGEGYTF